This paragraph reports one T cell receptor (beta chain). The target antigen is unknown. This specimen comes from a study of T-cell memory formation after mild COVID-19. Study summary: Largely, the TCR clusters proved donor specific.

TCR alpha and TCR beta cDNA libraries carrying sample barcodes and UMIs were produced by 5'RACE using constant-segment primers. TCRdb reanalysed the 5' RACE reads using MiXCR and keeps one entry per CDR3 protein. The sample records 300,000 to 400,000 distinct CDR3 sequences, 15% to 20% being singletons. The V end lost 5 bases, the J end lost 2 bases, and 4 bases lay between the germline ends. Germline CDR1 reads SEHNR; CDR2 reads FQNEAQ (reference sequence). CDR3 size: 12 residues. Study-level points and caveats: CD4/CD8 balance characterized clones contracting day 15 to 85, and CD4+ skew characterized later expanders.

The chain recombines TRBV7-9 with TRBJ2-1; no firm D call. The clonotype originates from a man aged 18 to 29 who had mild COVID-19 (a few samples of this study predate the infection). Cell type and time point are not known. The sequencing input was PBMCs or a T cell subset sorted from them (not recorded which). CDR3 loop: CASSRTYNEQFF. DNA of the CDR3: TGTGCCAGCAGCAGGACCTACAATGAGCAGTTCTTC.